This T cell receptor beta chain was sequenced in a study of CD8 T cells in Susac syndrome. Random hexamers served to reverse transcribe roughly 0.5 to 1 ug RNA. TCRdb re-analysed the immunoSEQ multiplex PCR reads in MiXCR, keeping a single row per CDR3 protein. Of roughly 67,000 distinct CDR3 sequences in the sample, about 95% were seen once. Included as multiple sclerosis controls were treatment-naive patients who had stable or active relapsing-remitting disease. TEMRA cells were FACS-enriched, with CD8+ and CD4+ T cells isolated negatively. This sequence originates from a human donor with multiple sclerosis. Source material: CD8+ T cells from PBMCs.

CDR3 coding DNA: TGTGCCAGCAGGTTTGACGTAGCGAGCTCCTACAATGAGCAGTTCTTC. Protein product: CASRFDVASSYNEQFF. The chain has TRBV6-1 and TRBJ2-1; possible D gene TRBD2, 5 bases. This CDR3 is built from 16 residues. Germline V lookup: CDR1 MNHNS, CDR2 SASEGT. V lost 6 bases and J 0 bases, leaving 15 bases between the germline ends.